Shown below are 13 T cell receptor beta chains from a single sample sequenced in a study of shared clonotypes between healthy human individuals. CD45RO-negative CD8 cells positively selected for CCR7 made up the naive population, which excluded terminally differentiated effector memory CD45RA+ cells. Profiling relied on immunoSEQ multiplex PCR, and the TCRdb table lists in-frame clones only, not all of them. The table records about 2 million clones, approximately 94% of them present only once. The sequenced material came from naive CD8+ T cells sorted from blood. The receptor set was obtained from a man younger than 35 in good health.

As for this clone: Other DNA sequences in this specimen translate into the identical CDR3. The chain carries TRBV27 and TRBJ2-1; D remains ambiguous. This CDR3 spans 14 amino acids. Germline V lookup: CDR1 MNHEY, CDR2 SMNVEV (reference sequence). Trimming stripped 6 bases from V and 0 bases from J, with 9 bases between. CDR3 DNA sequence: TGTGCCAGCAGCGCTGGCGGCTCCTACAATGAGCAGTTCTTC. Encoded protein: CASSAGGSYNEQFF.

The chain recombines TRBV14 with TRBJ1-1; no definite D call. Trimming shortened V by 0 bases and J by 3 bases, and 11 bases separated the two germline ends. The germline V gene encodes CDR1 SGHDN and CDR2 FVKESK. The length of the CDR3 is 15 residues. CDR3 sequence: CASSQDWVGDTEAFF. Here the CDR3 DNA reads TGTGCCAGCAGCCAAGATTGGGTGGGAGACACTGAAGCTTTCTTT.

The rearrangement uses TRBV7-9 and TRBJ2-2; tentatively, D is TRBD1 (5 bases). CDR1 is SEHNR and CDR2 is FQNEAQ in the germline V gene (reference sequence). The germline V and J ends were trimmed by 5 bases and 1 base, with 14 bases remaining between them. The CDR3 runs 16 residues. This CDR3 reads CASSAAGWVNTGELFF. The CDR3 region has the DNA TGTGCCAGCAGCGCAGCAGGGTGGGTGAACACCGGGGAGCTGTTTTTT. The variable domain in full, completed from reference TRBV7-9 and TRBJ2-2, reads DTGVSQNPRHKITKRGQNVTFRCDPISEHNRLYWYRQTLGQGPEFLTYFQNEAQLEKSRLLSDRFSAERPKGSFSTLEIQRTEQGDSAMYLCASSAAGWVNTGELFFGEGSRLTVL.

This sequence joins TRBV19 and TRBJ2-7, with D perhaps TRBD1 or TRBD2 (5 bases each). With 4 bases removed from V and 4 bases from J, the gap between germline ends came to 17 bases. CDR3 length: 15 amino acids. Germline CDR1 LNHDA, CDR2 SQIVND (reference sequence). CDR3 nucleotide sequence: TGTGCCAGTAGTAAAGGGACGGGTTACTGGTACGAGCAGTACTTC. It translates to CASSKGTGYWYEQYF.

The rearrangement joins TRBV7-9 to TRBJ1-1; a possible D gene is TRBD1 (6 bases). The CDR3 is 14 amino acids. With 5 bases removed from V and 0 bases from J, the gap between germline ends came to 10 bases. Looked up from germline, CDR1 is SEHNR and CDR2 is FQNEAQ (reference sequence). CDR3 loop: CASSLQGMNTEAFF. The CDR3 DNA follows: TGTGCCAGCAGCCTTCAGGGGATGAACACTGAAGCTTTCTTT.

Comments on this clone: This sample includes further DNA sequences coding for the same CDR3. The rearrangement uses TRBV4-1 and TRBJ2-7; 9 bases match TRBD2. CDR1 and CDR2 (germline): MGHRA, YSYEKL. The V and J ends lost 0 bases and 0 bases, in that order; junction bases with no gene match: 6. CDR3 length: 17 residues. The CDR3 spells CASSQEGLAGVSYEQYF. CDR3 sequence (DNA): TGCGCCAGCAGCCAAGAAGGATTAGCGGGGGTCTCCTACGAGCAGTACTTC.

The rearrangement links TRBV18 to TRBJ2-1; 8 bases match TRBD1. Looked up from germline, CDR1 is KGHSH and CDR2 is LQKENI. This CDR3 has 17 amino acids. The V and J ends lost 4 bases and 6 bases, in that order; junction bases with no gene match: 14. The CDR3 protein is CASSQSPGRGRVNEQFF. The CDR3 bases are TGTGCCAGCTCACAATCTCCCGGCAGGGGGCGCGTCAATGAGCAGTTCTTC.

This clone came up once. V and J are TRBV7-3 and TRBJ2-5; 16 bases are a match to TRBD2. CDR3 size: 18 residues. With 8 bases clipped from V and 7 bases from J, the junction kept 16 bases outside the gene matches. CDR1 is SGHTA, CDR2 FQGTGA, per germline. CDR3 nucleotides: TGTGCCAGCGAACCTCCGGGACTAGCGGGGGGGCTGACCGGGACCCAGTACTTC. Protein product: CASEPPGLAGGLTGTQYF.

The chain couples TRBV10-1 to TRBJ2-3; perhaps D is TRBD1 or TRBD2 (7 bases each). Germline-derived CDR1 and CDR2 are WNHNN and SYGVQD (reference sequence). CDR3 size: 16 residues. V lost 0 bases, J lost 5 bases, and 15 bases lay in between. The CDR3 region has the DNA TGCGCCAGCAGTGAGTCGGGCAGGGGGGGCCTAGATACGCAGTATTTT. This translates into CASSESGRGGLDTQYF.

The chain couples TRBV7-2 to TRBJ2-7, with TRBD2 matching 9 bases. There are 14 residues in the CDR3. V dropped 5 bases and J dropped 2; count of bases not matched to a gene: 4. Germline lookup yields CDR1 SGHTA and CDR2 FQGNSA. CDR3 nucleotides: TGTGCCAGCAGCCCTCAGCGGGGGGCCTACGAGCAGTACTTC. Encoded protein: CASSPQRGAYEQYF. The full variable domain, its missing parts supplied by reference TRBV7-2 and TRBJ2-7, is GAGVSQSPSNKVTEKGKDVELRCDPISGHTALYWYRQSLGQGLEFLIYFQGNSAPDKSGLPSDRFSAERTGGSVSTLTIQRTQQEDSAVYLCASSPQRGAYEQYFGPGTRLTVT.

This rearrangement joins TRBV27 to TRBJ2-7, with D maybe TRBD1 (5 bases). V was cut by 5 bases and J by 2 bases, with 13 bases left in between. The CDR3 is 14 amino acids. CDR1 is MNHEY and CDR2 is SMNVEV in the germline V gene (reference sequence). CDR3 sequence reads: CASSVRQYTYEQYF. DNA of the CDR3: TGTGCCAGCAGTGTCAGACAGTATACCTACGAGCAGTACTTC.

V usage is TRBV11-2 and J usage is TRBJ2-7, with TRBD2 as a possible D gene (6 bases). V was clipped by 5 bases and J by 2 bases, with 13 bases between them. Looked up from germline, CDR1 is SGHAT and CDR2 is FQNNGV. This CDR3 is built from 14 residues. CDR3 loop: CASSPGLSTYEQYF. The CDR3 nucleotides read TGTGCCAGCAGCCCTGGACTATCGACCTACGAGCAGTACTTC. The full variable domain, rest sourced from reference TRBV11-2 and TRBJ2-7, is EAGVAQSPRYKIIEKRQSVAFWCNPISGHATLYWYQQILGQGPKLLIQFQNNGVVDDSQLPKDRFSAERLKGVDSTLKIQPAKLEDSAVYLCASSPGLSTYEQYFGPGTRLTVT.

Of note for this clone: The junction does not match germline at one end; this may be a read error. Other DNA sequences in the sample encode the same CDR3. The CDR3: CASSFPGGINTEAFF. The CDR3 DNA reads TGCGCTAGCAGCTTCCCAGGGGGCATCAACACTGAAGCTTTCTTT. The chain joins TRBV5-1 to TRBJ1-1, with 8 bases that match TRBD1. The CDR3 is made up of 15 amino acids. Germline values: CDR1 SGHRS, CDR2 YFSETQ.